The T cell receptor (beta chain) described here comes from a study of T cell responses to AZD1222 COVID-19 vaccine. Study summary: Pooling covered second doses at about 4 or about 12 weeks. Study outcomes and limitations: The donors showed a predominance of white British ancestry and of females, with possible underestimation of clonal diversity. Reports indicate that nearly half of spike-specific TCRs are directed at unmutated variant regions. Only six people who got AZD1222 tested seropositive at baseline.

On this clone: Its antigen remains unidentified.

This table comes from immunoSEQ multiplex PCR, and its TCRdb copy is limited to in-frame clones, with some not included. The profile shows 75,000 to 100,000 clones, roughly 84% of them singletons. The CDR3 spans 15 residues. V dropped 1 base and J dropped 2; count of bases not matched to a gene: 3. Germline CDR1 reads MNHNS; CDR2 reads SASEGT. The chain has TRBV6-1 and TRBJ2-7, with 9 nucleotides matching TRBD1. This TCR came from an adult in good health. The sequencing used peripheral blood, collected on day 0 of AZD1222 vaccination. The CDR3 DNA is TGTGCCAGCAGTGAAGTCGGGACAGGGCCCTACGAGCAGTACTTC. Its protein is CASSEVGTGPYEQYF.